This T cell receptor beta chain was identified during a study of early T cells in non-severe SARS-CoV-2 infection. Study-wide context: Sequencing targeted bulk RNA from unsorted whole blood, leaving chains unpaired. Study-level points and caveats: Matching results from VDJdb favored anti-spike CD8 responses, leaving private and CD4 specificities undetected.

This clonotype was detected ten times or more. Its antigen is as yet unknown. Researchers tagged individual cDNA molecules with unique molecular identifiers. Each CDR3 protein is one row after TCRdb ran MiXCR on the 5' RACE reads. The table shows over 100,000 distinct CDR3 sequences, with about an eighth occurring only once. This CDR3 contains 16 residues. From germline, CDR1 is DFQATT and CDR2 SNEGSKA (reference sequence). V lost 1 base to trimming and J lost 6 bases; unmatched junction nucleotides: 12. The V and J genes are TRBV20-1 and TRBJ2-3; 8 bases agree with TRBD2. The sequence was obtained from an adult who was a healthcare worker with PCR-confirmed SARS-CoV-2 infection or an uninfected control (not recorded which). Sequencing input: whole blood. The CDR3 loop reads CSARAERGSSGDTQYF. CDR3 nucleotide sequence: TGCAGTGCTAGAGCCGAGCGGGGGAGCTCGGGTGATACGCAGTATTTT.